Listed below are T cell receptor beta chains from one sample, sequenced in a study of T cell responses to AZD1222 COVID-19 vaccine. TCRdb keeps only in-frame clones here, not all; method: immunoSEQ multiplex PCR. The table includes approximately 80,000 clones, around 85% detected once. The sequences come from peripheral blood, collected 28 days after the second AZD1222 dose. These receptors all stem from an adult who received the AZD1222 COVID-19 vaccine. CDR3s include the opening cysteine and the closing phenylalanine or tryptophan. Each record gives: J gene, D gene, V gene, clone size, CDR3 protein, CDR3 DNA. A D gene is named only where the DNA matches it firmly. Size tells how often a clone was seen (once, few, many) or the class of an expanded clone, and some rows leave it out.

J: TRBJ2-1; D: TRBD1; V: TRBV20-1; size: .; CDR3: CSASSRQGSYNEQFF; DNA: TGCAGTGCTAGTTCTCGACAGGGTTCCTACAATGAGCAGTTCTTC
J: TRBJ2-5; D: TRBD1; V: TRBV19; size: .; CDR3: CASSSGQQETQYF; DNA: TGTGCCAGTAGTTCGGGACAGCAAGAGACCCAGTACTTC
J: TRBJ1-2; D: .; V: TRBV28; size: .; CDR3: CASRTSNYGYTF; DNA: TGTGCCAGCAGGACCTCTAACTATGGCTACACCTTC
J: TRBJ1-2; D: .; V: TRBV12-3/TRBV12-4; size: .; CDR3: CASSLGPIYGYTF; DNA: TGTGCCAGCAGTTTAGGGCCTATATATGGCTACACCTTC
J: TRBJ2-7; D: TRBD1; V: TRBV28; size: .; CDR3: CASSRNRGPEQYF; DNA: TGTGCCAGCAGTAGGAACAGGGGTCCCGAGCAGTACTTC
J: TRBJ1-3; D: .; V: TRBV4-2; size: .; CDR3: CASSQVGGADGNTIYF; DNA: TGTGCCAGCAGCCAAGTAGGAGGGGCTGACGGAAACACCATATATTTT
J: TRBJ2-7; D: .; V: TRBV7-9; size: .; CDR3: CASSLAGAPYEQYF; DNA: TGTGCCAGCAGCTTAGCCGGGGCACCCTACGAGCAGTACTTC
J: TRBJ2-5; D: .; V: TRBV3-1/TRBV3-2; size: .; CDR3: CASSQGQTQYF; DNA: TGTGCCAGCAGCCAAGGTCAGACCCAGTACTTC
J: TRBJ1-2; D: .; V: TRBV5-6; size: .; CDR3: CASSPGVGSGYGYTF; DNA: TGTGCCAGCAGCCCCGGGGTCGGGAGCGGCTATGGCTACACCTTC
J: TRBJ2-1; D: .; V: TRBV24-1; size: .; CDR3: CATRASSYNEQFF; DNA: TGTGCCACCAGGGCTAGCTCCTACAATGAGCAGTTCTTC
J: TRBJ1-5; D: .; V: TRBV25-1; size: .; CDR3: CASSLTLSNQPQHF; DNA: TGTGCCAGCAGTCTAACCCTCAGCAATCAGCCCCAGCATTTT
J: TRBJ2-7; D: .; V: TRBV10-3; size: .; CDR3: CAIKPGQVYEQYF; DNA: TGTGCCATCAAGCCCGGACAAGTTTACGAGCAGTACTTC
J: TRBJ2-1; D: TRBD2; V: TRBV7-2; size: .; CDR3: CASSLERGVYNEQFF; DNA: TGTGCCAGCAGCTTAGAGCGGGGGGTCTACAATGAGCAGTTCTTC
J: TRBJ1-1; D: .; V: TRBV7-2; size: once; CDR3: CASSLPLGDTEAFF; DNA: TGTGCCAGCAGCTTACCGCTCGGGGACACTGAAGCTTTCTTT
J: TRBJ1-1; D: .; V: TRBV7-3; size: once; CDR3: CASSLGGQLNTEAFF; DNA: TGTGCCAGCAGCTTAGGGGGACAACTGAACACTGAAGCTTTCTTT
J: TRBJ2-6; D: .; V: TRBV30; size: .; CDR3: CAWSSGVGANVLTF; DNA: TGTGCCTGGAGTTCAGGGGTCGGGGCCAACGTCCTGACTTTC
J: TRBJ1-1; D: .; V: TRBV18; size: .; CDR3: CASSPPGQEAFF; DNA: TGTGCCAGCTCACCACCGGGACAAGAAGCTTTCTTT
J: TRBJ1-1; D: .; V: TRBV10-3; size: .; CDR3: CASQGNTEAFF; DNA: TGTGCCTCTCAGGGCAACACTGAAGCTTTCTTT
J: TRBJ1-2; D: TRBD1; V: TRBV29-1; size: .; CDR3: CSHTGQGYGYTF; DNA: TGCAGCCATACCGGACAGGGATATGGCTACACCTTC
J: TRBJ2-7; D: TRBD1; V: TRBV11-3; size: .; CDR3: CASSLDGTGNYEQYF; DNA: TGTGCCAGCAGCTTGGACGGGACAGGCAACTACGAGCAGTACTTC
J: TRBJ1-6; D: .; V: TRBV7-2; size: .; CDR3: CASSSRTGSNSPLHF; DNA: TGTGCCAGCAGCTCCCGAACAGGGAGTAATTCACCCCTCCACTTT
J: TRBJ1-6; D: TRBD1; V: TRBV4-1; size: .; CDR3: CASSPRQGGLSPLHF; DNA: TGCGCCAGCAGCCCCAGACAAGGGGGCCTTTCACCCCTCCACTTT
J: TRBJ1-1; D: .; V: TRBV6-5; size: .; CDR3: CASRTLGTGEAFF; DNA: TGTGCCAGCAGAACCCTTGGGACGGGGGAAGCTTTCTTT
J: TRBJ2-2; D: TRBD2; V: TRBV27; size: .; CDR3: CASSRRLAGGRWANTGELFF; DNA: TGTGCCAGCAGTCGCCGACTAGCGGGAGGAAGGTGGGCGAACACCGGGGAGCTGTTTTTT
J: TRBJ1-6; D: TRBD1; V: TRBV9; size: .; CDR3: CASSVSADRDSPLHF; DNA: TGTGCCAGCAGCGTCTCGGCCGACAGGGACTCACCCCTCCACTTT
J: TRBJ2-5; D: TRBD1; V: TRBV2; size: .; CDR3: CATRRDRGHETQYF; DNA: TGTGCCACCCGCCGGGACAGGGGGCATGAGACCCAGTACTTC
J: TRBJ2-1; D: TRBD1; V: TRBV19; size: .; CDR3: CATGDRASYNEQFF; DNA: TGTGCCACTGGAGACAGGGCCTCCTACAATGAGCAGTTCTTC
J: TRBJ1-4; D: .; V: TRBV7-2; size: .; CDR3: CASSQTLTNEKLFF; DNA: TGTGCCAGCAGCCAGACACTAACTAATGAAAAACTGTTTTTT
J: TRBJ1-2; D: .; V: TRBV7-2; size: .; CDR3: CASSLEGSIYGYTF; DNA: TGTGCCAGCAGCTTGGAGGGTAGTATCTATGGCTACACCTTC
J: TRBJ2-1; D: TRBD2; V: TRBV7-9; size: .; CDR3: CASSLLRGGTYGEQFF; DNA: TGTGCCAGCAGCTTACTGCGGGGGGGAACCTACGGTGAGCAGTTCTTC
J: TRBJ2-1; D: .; V: TRBV6-5; size: .; CDR3: CASSYSITYEQFF; DNA: TGTGCCAGCAGTTACTCGATTACATATGAGCAGTTCTTC
J: TRBJ2-7; D: TRBD1; V: TRBV12-5; size: .; CDR3: CASGHPRDRGYEQYF; DNA: TGTGCTAGTGGTCACCCCCGGGACAGGGGATACGAGCAGTACTTC
J: TRBJ2-1; D: .; V: TRBV10-3; size: .; CDR3: CATSERVEGDEQFF; DNA: TGTGCCACCTCGGAGCGGGTAGAGGGGGATGAGCAGTTCTTC
J: TRBJ1-4; D: TRBD1; V: TRBV24-1; size: .; CDR3: CATSPGTAYATNEKLFF; DNA: TGTGCCACCAGCCCCGGGACAGCCTATGCAACTAATGAAAAACTGTTTTTT
J: TRBJ2-1; D: TRBD2; V: TRBV6-5; size: .; CDR3: CASSSGTSGYNEQFF; DNA: TGTGCCAGCAGCTCCGGGACTAGCGGCTACAATGAGCAGTTCTTC
J: TRBJ2-3; D: .; V: TRBV9; size: .; CDR3: CASSPRLGVGTDTQYF; DNA: TGTGCCAGCAGCCCCCGCTTGGGGGTTGGCACAGATACGCAGTATTTT
J: TRBJ1-5; D: TRBD1; V: TRBV3-1/TRBV3-2; size: .; CDR3: CASSQDGGGGQPQHF; DNA: TGTGCCAGCAGCCAAGACGGAGGGGGCGGACAGCCCCAGCATTTT
J: TRBJ2-7; D: .; V: TRBV12-3/TRBV12-4; size: .; CDR3: CASNAGRYEQYF; DNA: TGTGCCAGCAACGCAGGGCGCTACGAGCAGTACTTC
J: TRBJ2-1; D: .; V: TRBV5-8; size: .; CDR3: CASSLVLTLSSYNEQFF; DNA: TGTGCCAGCAGCTTGGTCTTGACACTTAGCTCCTACAATGAGCAGTTCTTC
J: TRBJ1-1; D: .; V: TRBV27; size: .; CDR3: CASSIAGGSTEAFF; DNA: TGTGCCAGCAGTATCGCGGGGGGCAGCACTGAAGCTTTCTTT
J: TRBJ2-1; D: .; V: TRBV7-8; size: .; CDR3: CASSLFAGEQFF; DNA: TGTGCCAGCAGCTTATTCGCGGGAGAGCAGTTCTTC
J: TRBJ1-2; D: TRBD1; V: TRBV3-1/TRBV3-2; size: .; CDR3: CASSQDPTGSGGYTF; DNA: TGTGCCAGCAGCCAAGATCCGACAGGGTCCGGCGGCTACACCTTC
J: TRBJ2-7; D: TRBD2; V: TRBV6-5; size: .; CDR3: CASSDGLVYEQYF; DNA: TGTGCCAGCAGCGACGGACTAGTCTACGAGCAGTACTTC
J: TRBJ2-1; D: TRBD2; V: TRBV24-1; size: .; CDR3: CATLDSGSSNEQFF; DNA: TGTGCCACCCTCGATAGCGGGAGCAGTAATGAGCAGTTCTTC
J: TRBJ2-1; D: TRBD2; V: TRBV7-3; size: .; CDR3: CASSSRLAGLYNEQFF; DNA: TGTGCCAGCAGCTCGCGACTAGCGGGGCTGTACAATGAGCAGTTCTTC
J: TRBJ2-3; D: .; V: TRBV2; size: .; CDR3: CASLAGEPVVYTQYF; DNA: TGTGCCAGCTTGGCAGGGGAGCCCGTTGTGTATACGCAGTATTTT
J: TRBJ1-1; D: .; V: TRBV5-1; size: few; CDR3: CASSPYGTDTEAFF; DNA: TGCGCCAGCAGCCCGTATGGGACGGACACTGAAGCTTTCTTT
J: TRBJ1-2; D: .; V: TRBV28; size: .; CDR3: CASSFAPQGVDYTF; DNA: TGTGCCAGCAGTTTCGCCCCTCAGGGAGTTGACTACACCTTC
J: TRBJ1-5; D: TRBD1; V: TRBV6-5; size: .; CDR3: CASSGTGGGVPQHF; DNA: TGTGCCAGCAGCGGGACAGGCGGAGGAGTACCCCAGCATTTT
J: TRBJ2-3; D: .; V: TRBV2; size: .; CDR3: CASSEEQADTQYF; DNA: TGTGCCAGCAGTGAAGAACAGGCAGATACGCAGTATTTT
J: TRBJ1-2; D: .; V: TRBV7-9; size: .; CDR3: CASSLVKGEFNYGYTF; DNA: TGTGCCAGCAGCTTAGTGAAGGGGGAATTTAACTATGGCTACACCTTC
J: TRBJ1-5; D: .; V: TRBV27; size: .; CDR3: CASSPYGQRHGYSNQPQHF; DNA: TGTGCCAGCAGTCCCTATGGACAGCGCCACGGATATAGCAATCAGCCCCAGCATTTT
J: TRBJ2-1; D: TRBD2; V: TRBV5-8; size: .; CDR3: CATKGLVAGLTGEQFF; DNA: TGTGCCACCAAAGGTTTGGTAGCGGGATTGACCGGTGAGCAGTTCTTC
J: TRBJ2-5; D: TRBD1; V: TRBV30; size: .; CDR3: CAWSQTGDHQTQYF; DNA: TGTGCCTGGAGTCAGACAGGGGATCATCAAACCCAGTACTTC